This TCR beta chain originates from a study of identical twins. Study-level findings and limits: Those out-of-frame alpha sequences shared by twins showed an excess of low generation probability. Beta out-of-frame twin sharing showed a weaker excess.

Concerning this clonotype: What it recognizes is unknown.

TCRdb reprocessed the 5' RACE reads via MiXCR and lists one record per CDR3 protein. The profile shows just under 550,000 distinct CDR3 sequences, approximately 16% of them singletons. These data also formed part of another study, on yellow fever vaccine responses in identical twins. That source notes: A vaccine T cell response that seemed partly convergent and partly personalized was reported in twins.

This sequence originates from a woman aged 18 to 35 in good health. Sequencing input: CD4+ T cells sorted from blood.

Here the CDR3 DNA reads TGCGCCAGCAGCACCGGACAGAACAATCAGCCCCAGCATTTT. Amino acids: CASSTGQNNQPQHF. V is TRBV5-1 and J is TRBJ1-5; perhaps TRBD1 as D (6 bases). V lost 4 bases to trimming and J lost 3 bases, with 11 bases between them. The CDR3 extends over 14 amino acids. Germline-derived CDR1 and CDR2 are SGHRS and YFSETQ.